Listed below are T cell receptor beta chains from one sample, sequenced in a study of T cells in Graves' hyperthyroidism and ophthalmopathy. TCRdb analysed the multiplex PCR reads with MiXCR anew, one entry per CDR3 protein. The sample includes about 740,000 distinct CDR3 sequences, less than 15% seen only once; the top ten take 9.5% to 13%. The sample taken for sequencing was blood. The receptor source for this set is a woman in her late teens or twenties with Graves' hyperthyroidism. CDR3s include the opening cysteine and the closing phenylalanine or tryptophan. The D gene is left open where the match is weak. The size of a clone is reported for some rows only, either as once, few or many, or as a class for expanded clones.

TGTGCCAGCAGCTTATTCAGGGTTAGTGCGGAGACCCAGTACTTC CASSLFRVSAETQYF - many TRBV7-2 15 TRBJ2-5
TGTGCCTGGAGTGCGGCGGCGACCGGGGAGCTGTTTTTT CAWSAAATGELFF - many TRBV30 13 TRBJ2-2
TGTGCCAGCAGTATATACAGGGACAGCATGAACACTGAAGCTTTCTTT CASSIYRDSMNTEAFF TRBD1 many TRBV6-1 16 TRBJ1-1
TGTGCCAGCAGGGTGGGGGCCTCTGGGGCCAACGTCCTGACTTTC CASRVGASGANVLTF - - TRBV12-3/TRBV12-4 15 TRBJ2-6
TGTGCCAGCTCATCGGGACTAGCGAACCAAGAGACCCAGTACTTC CASSSGLANQETQYF TRBD2 few TRBV18 15 TRBJ2-5
TGTGCCAGCCGGGGACTTTCCAATGAGCAGTTCTTC CASRGLSNEQFF - few TRBV6-5 12 TRBJ2-1
TGTGCCAGCAGCTGGAGGGGGACCTACAATGAGCAGTTCTTC CASSWRGTYNEQFF - few TRBV7-9 14 TRBJ2-1
TGTGCCAGCACCCGGACAGAGACCCAGTACTTC CASTRTETQYF - many TRBV18 11 TRBJ2-5
TGTGCCAGCAGGGGAATTTGGAATGGAGCCAAAAACATTCAGTACTTC CASRGIWNGAKNIQYF - few TRBV27 16 TRBJ2-4
TGTGCCAGCAGTCTTGTGAGCACAGATACGCAGTATTTT CASSLVSTDTQYF - many TRBV11-2 13 TRBJ2-3
TGCGCCAGCAAGGGACTAGAGGTTCGAGAGACCCAGTACTTC CASKGLEVRETQYF TRBD2 many TRBV5-1 14 TRBJ2-5
TGCGCCAGCAGCTTGGACGGGGCCCTTGGACGACCCCAGCATTTT CASSLDGALGRPQHF - many TRBV5-1 15 TRBJ1-5
TGTGCCAGCAGGACCCCACAGGGCAGCTACGAGCAGTACTTC CASRTPQGSYEQYF - - TRBV28 14 TRBJ2-7
TGTGCCAGCTCACCACAGGGCGCCGGGGAGCTGTTTTTT CASSPQGAGELFF - many TRBV18 13 TRBJ2-2
TGCAGTGCTAGACAGGGAGCCAAAAACATTCAGTACTTC CSARQGAKNIQYF - few TRBV20-1 13 TRBJ2-4
TGCGCCAGCAGCCAAGAGAACCGACTTCCGGGGAATGAGCAGTTCTTC CASSQENRLPGNEQFF - many TRBV4-3 16 TRBJ2-1
TGTGCCACCAGTGATTTGAGCGGGAACTCCTACAATGAGCAGTTCTTC CATSDLSGNSYNEQFF TRBD2 many TRBV24-1 16 TRBJ2-1
TGTGCCAGTAGTAGGGGACTAGCGGGAGAAGTGTACGAGCAGTACTTC CASSRGLAGEVYEQYF TRBD2 - TRBV19 16 TRBJ2-7
TGTGCCTGGACCTTGACAGGGGCCACTGAAGCTTTCTTT CAWTLTGATEAFF TRBD1 many TRBV30 13 TRBJ1-1
TGTGCCTGGACCTCGCGAGAGCGGGAGGGCCGAGGAGTTGGAGATACGCAGTATTTT CAWTSREREGRGVGDTQYF TRBD2 - TRBV30 19 TRBJ2-3
TGTGCCTGGACTTTGAACACTGAAGCTTTCTTT CAWTLNTEAFF - many TRBV30 11 TRBJ1-1
TGTGCCAGCAGGGAACCTAGACTAGCGGGAGAGGGCTACGAGCAGTACTTC CASREPRLAGEGYEQYF TRBD2 - TRBV2 17 TRBJ2-7
TGTGCCTGGAGTGTAACAGGGAGCTCCTACGAGCAGTACTTC CAWSVTGSSYEQYF - - TRBV30 14 TRBJ2-7
TGTGCCAGCAGTAAACAAGCTCTAGGCACTGAAGCTTTCTTT CASSKQALGTEAFF - few TRBV6-1 14 TRBJ1-1
TGTGCCAGCAGCCAGACTAGCGGGAGGATCGAGCAGTACTTC CASSQTSGRIEQYF TRBD2 few TRBV3-1 14 TRBJ2-7
TGCGCCAGCAGCCGAGGACAGTCAACCTCCTACGAGCAGTACTTC CASSRGQSTSYEQYF - few TRBV5-1 15 TRBJ2-7
TGTGCCAGCAGGCCCGGGACTAGATACACCGGGGAGCTGTTTTTT CASRPGTRYTGELFF TRBD2 many TRBV2 15 TRBJ2-2
TGTGCCAGCAGTGCCAAGGGACTCAGATCCTCCTACGAGCAGTACTTC CASSAKGLRSSYEQYF - many TRBV12-3/TRBV12-4 16 TRBJ2-7
TGTGCCAGCAGAAGGACTAGCGGGAGCGCAGATACGCAGTATTTT CASRRTSGSADTQYF TRBD2 many TRBV6-1 15 TRBJ2-3
TGTGCCAGCAGTCCCAGACAGTCCGGGGCCCAGTACTTC CASSPRQSGAQYF - many TRBV12-3/TRBV12-4 13 TRBJ2-5
TGTGCCAGCAGCCCCGCTGGTTACACAGATACGCAGTATTTT CASSPAGYTDTQYF - - TRBV7-2 14 TRBJ2-3
TGTGCCTGGAGCCCAGGGAGCTCCTACAATGAGCAGTTCTTC CAWSPGSSYNEQFF - many TRBV30 14 TRBJ2-1
TGTGCCAGCAGTTACTCGAATCGGCTAGCGGGATTTAGGTCCTACGAGCAGTACTTC CASSYSNRLAGFRSYEQYF TRBD2 many TRBV6-2/TRBV6-3 19 TRBJ2-7
TGCAGTGCGAAGACAGGGAGGACAGATACGCAGTATTTT CSAKTGRTDTQYF - many TRBV20-1 13 TRBJ2-3
TGTGCCAGCAGTTCCCTGACTGGATTCGAGCAGTACTTC CASSSLTGFEQYF - - TRBV28 13 TRBJ2-7
TGTGCCAGCAGCCCGAGGACCACCGACTACGAGCAGTACTTC CASSPRTTDYEQYF - many TRBV7-9 14 TRBJ2-7
TGTGCCAGCAGCCAAGAAACGGGGTTATTCTATAATTCACCCCTCCACTTT CASSQETGLFYNSPLHF - - TRBV14 17 TRBJ1-6
TGTGCCAGCCGTTTCCTGCGACTAGCCCAAGAGATCCAGTACTTC CASRFLRLAQEIQYF TRBD2 - TRBV6-4 15 TRBJ2-5
TGTGCCAGCAGCCCTGGATCAGGGGCTTCCTACGAGCAGTACTTC CASSPGSGASYEQYF - - TRBV9 15 TRBJ2-7
TGTGCCAGTTTGGAGTTCGTCAATGAGCAGTTCTTC CASLEFVNEQFF - few TRBV27 12 TRBJ2-1
TGTGCCAGCAGCAACCTATACCGGGACAGCCAAGAGACCCAGTACTTC CASSNLYRDSQETQYF TRBD1 - TRBV5-6 16 TRBJ2-5
TGTGCCAGCAGCCCTACGTCCGTGGCTAACTATGGCTACACCTTC CASSPTSVANYGYTF - many TRBV9 15 TRBJ1-2
TGCGCCAGCAGATCCCGGGTTTCTCTATCAGCTAACTATGGCTACACCTTC CASRSRVSLSANYGYTF - few TRBV4-1 17 TRBJ1-2
TGTGCTACCCCGGAACCTTATAGCAATCAGCCCCAGCATTTT CATPEPYSNQPQHF - few TRBV12-5 14 TRBJ1-5
TGTGCCAGCAGCCGGGAGGGAGGCAATGAGCAGTTCTTC CASSREGGNEQFF TRBD2 few TRBV2 13 TRBJ2-1
TGCGCCAGCAGCCAAAAAGCCTGGAATCACCGGGGTAATGAAAAACTGTTTTTT CASSQKAWNHRGNEKLFF - many TRBV4-3 18 TRBJ1-4
TGTGCCACCAGTGATTTTATCCGGACAGGGGACAATGAGCAGTTCTTC CATSDFIRTGDNEQFF TRBD1 many TRBV24-1 16 TRBJ2-1
TGTGCCAGCACAGGACAAGAAGGGTCCTACAATGAGCAGTTCTTC CASTGQEGSYNEQFF - few TRBV6-2/TRBV6-3 15 TRBJ2-1
TGTGCCAGCAGCTTGCATCCGGGACAGGGCACTGAAGCTTTCTTT CASSLHPGQGTEAFF TRBD1 many TRBV5-5 15 TRBJ1-1
TGTGCCAGCGCAGGGTACACTAATGAAAAACTGTTTTTT CASAGYTNEKLFF - many TRBV27 13 TRBJ1-4
TGTGCCAGCAGCGCGTGGCGGGAGAAAGAGACCCAGTACTTC CASSAWREKETQYF TRBD2 many TRBV11-3 14 TRBJ2-5
TGTGCCAGCTCACCATTGTCAGATACGCAGTATTTT CASSPLSDTQYF - many TRBV18 12 TRBJ2-3
TGTGCCAGCAGTGACTCGTCCCACGGGATCGATGAGCAGTTCTTC CASSDSSHGIDEQFF - - TRBV6-4 15 TRBJ2-1
TGTGCCAGCAGCTTAGTGGGACTTAATGAGCAGTACTTC CASSLVGLNEQYF - few TRBV7-9 13 TRBJ2-7
TGCAGTGCTAGAGGGCTAGGGACAGGTTACGAGCAGTACTTC CSARGLGTGYEQYF TRBD1 many TRBV20-1 14 TRBJ2-7
TGTGCCAGCAGCACCTACGACAGGGACTCCTACAATGAGCAGTTCTTC CASSTYDRDSYNEQFF TRBD1 many TRBV7-9 16 TRBJ2-1
TGTGCCAGCAGCGTATCGGGGGACAGGGAGCAGTTCTTC CASSVSGDREQFF TRBD1 - TRBV9 13 TRBJ2-1
TGTGCCAGCAGTTACTCCGCAGGGTTCTACGAGCAGTACTTC CASSYSAGFYEQYF - many TRBV6-5 14 TRBJ2-7
TGCAGTGCTAGCAGACCGACAGTCCCCTACGAGCAGTACTTC CSASRPTVPYEQYF - few TRBV20-1 14 TRBJ2-7